This T cell receptor beta chain was identified during a study of shared clonotypes between healthy human individuals. Study outcomes and limitations: Despite large depth, sorted-subset datasets appeared incompletely sequenced.

Sequencing used immunoSEQ multiplex PCR; TCRdb keeps in-frame clones, though not all of them. Of 2 million to 2.5 million clones listed, around 95% are singletons. This clone is a singleton in its sample. The target antigen is unknown. Sample: naive CD4+ T cells sorted from blood. This sample's subset: CD45RA+ positively selected. This clonotype was sampled from a man younger than 35 in good health.

The CDR3 protein is CASSGEVSTDTQYF. The CDR3 region has the DNA TGTGCCAGCAGCGGTGAGGTTAGCACAGATACGCAGTATTTT. This rearrangement joins TRBV6-1 to TRBJ2-3; D uncertain. The CDR3 runs to 14 residues. CDR1 is MNHNS and CDR2 is SASEGT in the germline V gene. Trimming stripped 6 bases from V and 0 bases from J, with 10 bases between.